This is a list of T cell receptor beta chains from one sample in a study of blood T cell repertoires in COVID-19. Repertoires were generated with immunoSEQ multiplex PCR, while TCRdb's copy carries only in-frame clones and drops some. The sample has 200,000 to 250,000 clones; approximately 89% are singletons. Sequencing was performed on PBMCs or T cells enriched from blood (not recorded which). These receptor sequences come from a woman in her 30s who had been exposed to COVID-19. The CDR3 runs from the conserved cysteine through the conserved F or W.

J gene,V gene,CDR3 protein
TRBJ1-5,TRBV29-1,CSVARDSNQPQHF
TRBJ1-2,TRBV29-1,CSVGKGGGYTF
TRBJ2-1,TRBV6-5,CASSYLLGGNEQFF
TRBJ1-1,TRBV29-1,CSVLGQGNTEAFF
TRBJ2-7,TRBV4-1,CASSRGQGGTYEQYF
TRBJ1-3,TRBV28,CASRRMTGNTIYF
TRBJ1-1,TRBV19,CASSMRRGGNTEAFF
TRBJ1-4,TRBV6-5,CASSWGGQGEKLFF
TRBJ2-3,TRBV28,CTSSLYPPRRLAATDTQYF
TRBJ2-7,TRBV27,CASSFSRDRAVLSYEQYF
TRBJ1-4,TRBV30,CAWSQGQLNEKLFF
TRBJ2-7,TRBV19,CASSIYGGAANYEQYF
TRBJ1-5,TRBV30,CAWSVAGTGGQPQHF
TRBJ2-2,TRBV4-1,CASSHKSRGTGELFF
TRBJ1-1,TRBV5-8,CASSPQGARVRNTEAFF
TRBJ1-5,TRBV6-5,CASSRGAGQPQHF
TRBJ1-2,TRBV6-2/TRBV6-3,CASSYYPGGMGYGYTF
TRBJ1-1,TRBV27,CASKPTGANTEAFF
TRBJ1-5,TRBV29-1,CSVRTGEDQPQHF
TRBJ2-1,TRBV4-1,CASSQLPPHSSYNEQFF
TRBJ2-7,TRBV11-2,CASSLAGLAGDEQYF
TRBJ1-2,TRBV7-9,CASSLWTDYGYTF
TRBJ2-7,TRBV11-2,CASGAHRGPGYEQYF
TRBJ2-2,TRBV7-6,CASSLGGQRNTGELFF
TRBJ2-4,TRBV28,CASSLFHTAGMKNIQYF
TRBJ1-5,TRBV18,CASSSGVSNQPQHF
TRBJ2-1,TRBV6-5,CASSYRRGANNEQFF
TRBJ2-7,TRBV6-5,CASRKGVLYEQYF
TRBJ2-1,TRBV2,CASSNLAGGNNEQFF
TRBJ2-1,TRBV30,CAWSGWGLSGSEQFF
TRBJ2-7,TRBV3-1/TRBV3-2,CASSQDGRGGEQYF
TRBJ1-3,TRBV10-3,CAISTYAGNTIYF
TRBJ2-4,TRBV4-1,CASSQGDRGPKNIQYF
TRBJ1-4,TRBV28,CASSTANEKLFF
TRBJ2-7,TRBV11-3,CASSTGTGLDEQYF
TRBJ2-1,TRBV3-1/TRBV3-2,CASSPKIQGWWEQFF
TRBJ1-1,TRBV10-2,CASSDAQGFVDTEAFF